Listed below are T cell receptor beta chains from one sample, sequenced in a study of T cells in Graves' hyperthyroidism and ophthalmopathy. TCRdb recomputed calls from the multiplex PCR reads with MiXCR, one row per CDR3 protein. The sample includes around 290,000 distinct CDR3 sequences, roughly 13% of them seen just once. The sequenced sample consisted of blood. Receptor source: a woman aged 40 to 49 with Graves' hyperthyroidism. CDR3s include the opening cysteine and the closing phenylalanine or tryptophan. Where a row states a size, it is once, few, many or the class of an expanded clone; other rows omit it.

V	size	J	CDR3
TRBV20-1	many	TRBJ1-4	CSARPPNGEKLFF
TRBV4-1	-	TRBJ1-1	CASSQDTTRMNTEAFF
TRBV29-1	many	TRBJ1-1	CSVGGRQGANTEAFF
TRBV20-1	many	TRBJ2-2	CSAPNTGELFF
TRBV11-3	many	TRBJ2-5	CASSRTSQLPLETQYF
TRBV20-1	many	TRBJ1-2	CSAPDGVYGYTF
TRBV2	many	TRBJ2-1	CASSFSLAGAEQFF
TRBV20-1	many	TRBJ2-3	CSASDGGLIDTQYF
TRBV24-1	many	TRBJ2-1	CATSDFRGYEQFF
TRBV5-4	few	TRBJ2-1	CASRGGGALSYNEQFF
TRBV30	many	TRBJ1-2	CAWRLDRSNYGYTF
TRBV3-1	many	TRBJ2-7	CASSHPRASYEQYF
TRBV7-9	many	TRBJ2-1	CASSYPGRNEQFF
TRBV9	many	TRBJ2-7	CASSVAIQGRHEQYF
TRBV3-1	many	TRBJ2-7	CASSQGTGAYEQYF
TRBV7-2	many	TRBJ2-7	CASSILGSSGFYEQYF
TRBV20-1	few	TRBJ2-2	CSARVGPRSGELFF
TRBV6-2/TRBV6-3	many	TRBJ2-1	CASIPGEVYNEQFF
TRBV11-2	many	TRBJ1-2	CASSLVRRFNYGYTF
TRBV6-1	many	TRBJ1-5	CASMDGHSNQPQHF
TRBV12-3/TRBV12-4	few	TRBJ2-2	CASSLAQSHYTGELFF
TRBV6-1	many	TRBJ2-7	CASRQQGAYEQYF
TRBV20-1	-	TRBJ1-3	CSARLPGGPNVDTIYF
TRBV20-1	many	TRBJ2-7	CSASTVYEQYF
TRBV7-2	-	TRBJ2-6	CASSPRTAGANVLTF
TRBV20-1	many	TRBJ1-2	CSAKMGGSGYTF
TRBV7-3	many	TRBJ2-7	CAISRTSGGSYEQYF
TRBV7-2	many	TRBJ2-7	CASSLMVSGGGEQYF
TRBV19	many	TRBJ1-5	CASSIGGSAQPQHF
TRBV29-1	many	TRBJ1-2	CSGTGTGGIGYTF
TRBV3-1	many	TRBJ2-1	CASRGKAPYNEQFF
TRBV18	-	TRBJ2-7	CASSPLGQSYEQYF
TRBV3-1	many	TRBJ1-1	CASSQLDRNTEAFF
TRBV6-1	many	TRBJ1-4	CASSSREWGQVNEKLFF
TRBV6-9	-	TRBJ1-2	CASSVRSRVIDYTF
TRBV12-3/TRBV12-4	many	TRBJ1-1	CASRIAGGRGEAFF
TRBV12-3/TRBV12-4	many	TRBJ2-5	CASSWGDRGGETQYF